This T cell receptor beta chain originates from a study of blood T cell repertoires in COVID-19 (dated by TCRdb to 2018 to 2020). In the study overall: Samples from collaborators originated in the United States, Italy and Spain and spanned both the acute and convalescent phases of COVID-19. The prospective study material was composed of cDNA or gDNA derived from T cells, B-cell-depleted T cells, or PBMCs. Subjects who had been exposed to COVID-19, were actively infected with it, or had recovered from it provided the deeply sampled blood TCRbeta repertoires that made up the dataset. The repertoires were made available in a free public database intended to serve as a resource for research on the immune response to SARS-CoV-2. Samples were obtained from the ongoing ImmuneRACE study (first 160 participants) and from about 1,300 subjects provided by 6 global collaborators. The sample metadata nearly always contained a de-identified subject ID, COVID-19 status, age in years and sex. Where HLA class I and class II types were available, the types were taken from metadata supplied by the sample provider, not from assay-based typing.

Whole blood was collected in K2EDTA tubes by collaborating institutions according to the institutions' own protocols. Collaborator samples were shipped for TCRbeta analysis as frozen whole blood, isolated PBMCs, or DNA extracted from either sample type. Note on this clone: The antigen it binds to is not known. Base quality data are lacking; no much larger clone is found one base away.

TCRbeta CDR3 regions were amplified from genomic DNA by means of the immunoSEQ Assay, a bias-controlled multiplex PCR. From the authors' description of their analysis: The number of nucleated cells in each sample was estimated from the amplification of reference gene primers within the assay. To quantify the absolute abundance of each unique TCRbeta CDR3 rearrangement, sequence reads were collapsed and filtered. Productive Simpson clonality was computed per sample as the square root of Simpson's diversity index over productive rearrangements. Sourced from immuneACCESS, this table was stored by TCRdb with only in-frame sequences that have V and J called. A share of the clones is absent; for the studies checked, an unresolved V gene accounts for under half, and the remainder has no known explanation. Clone size and V and J calls were adopted from that table, with D and trimming inferred from the DNA. Within this sample are about 99,000 clones, with about 88% of them counted one time only. 6.2% of the sample is held by the ten biggest clonotypes.

The CDR3 numbers 12 residues from cysteine through phenylalanine. Only CDR3 DNA is held: 36 bases, read in frame from base 1. At the junction V is shortened by 4 bases and J by 14 bases, with 18 bases in between. CDR1 is given as SQVTM and CDR2 as ANQGSEA, both from the germline V gene. Beyond this particular receptor, the publication reports: The quantity of clinical and demographic metadata differed by source and by participant and was supplied without curation.

This clonotype originated in a human donor in a cohort sampled during active COVID-19. Material for sequencing was peripheral blood. The chain couples TRBV29-1 to TRBJ1-5; the D gene is unclear. The CDR3 sequence is CSVANEGQGEHF. The bases read TGCAGCGTTGCAAATGAGGGTCAAGGTGAGCATTTT.